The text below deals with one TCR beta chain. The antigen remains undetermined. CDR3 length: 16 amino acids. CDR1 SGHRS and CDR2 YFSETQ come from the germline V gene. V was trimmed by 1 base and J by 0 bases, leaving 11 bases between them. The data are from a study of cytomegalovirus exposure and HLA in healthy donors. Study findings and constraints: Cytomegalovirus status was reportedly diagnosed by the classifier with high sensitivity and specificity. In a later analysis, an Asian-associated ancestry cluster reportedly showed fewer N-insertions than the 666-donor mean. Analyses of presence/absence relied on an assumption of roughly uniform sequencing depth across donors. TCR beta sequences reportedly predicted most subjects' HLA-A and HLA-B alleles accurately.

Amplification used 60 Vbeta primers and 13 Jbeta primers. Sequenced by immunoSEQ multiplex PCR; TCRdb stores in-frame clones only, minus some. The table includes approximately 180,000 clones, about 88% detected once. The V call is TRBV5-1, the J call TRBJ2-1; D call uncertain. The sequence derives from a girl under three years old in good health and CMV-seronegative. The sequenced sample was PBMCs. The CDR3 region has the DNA TGCGCCAGCAGCTTGTACCAGGCCCCCTCCTACAATGAGCAGTTCTTC. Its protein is CASSLYQAPSYNEQFF.